This T cell receptor (beta chain) came from a study of early T cells in non-severe SARS-CoV-2 infection. Study-level information: Sequencing input comprised bulk RNA from unsorted whole blood; chain pairing was not available.

CDR1 is SEHNR and CDR2 is FQNEAQ in the germline V gene (reference sequence). V shed 5 bases, J shed 9 bases, and the junction held 10 bases outside the gene matches. This CDR3 is 15 amino acids long. Using its own MiXCR run on the 5' RACE reads, TCRdb lists one record per CDR3 protein. The sample shows tens of thousands of distinct CDR3 sequences, about a tenth of them seen only once. The sequence was obtained from an adult who was a healthcare worker with PCR-confirmed SARS-CoV-2 infection or an uninfected control (not recorded which). This chain joins TRBV7-9 and TRBJ2-1, with TRBD1 matching 10 bases. Material: whole blood. CDR3 residues: CASSATGTGVSEQFF. For the CDR3, the DNA is TGTGCCAGCAGCGCAACCGGGACAGGGGTCAGTGAGCAGTTCTTC.